This T cell receptor beta chain is from a study of control samples from healthy donors and cancer patients. Produced via immunoSEQ multiplex PCR; TCRdb's table is partial and in-frame only. The repertoire consists of approximately 52,000 clones, with roughly 87% occurring once and the leading ten covering more than 3.5%. Sequenced material: blood. The sequence was obtained from a man aged 45-65 years in good health.

CDR3 DNA sequence: TGTGCCAGCGGCGGGGTTTTCTACAATGAGCAGTTCTTC. Encoded protein: CASGGVFYNEQFF. V usage is TRBV3-1 (or the pseudogene TRBV3-2) and J usage is TRBJ2-1; tentatively, D is TRBD2 (6 bases). CDR1 LGHDT and CDR2 YNNKEL come from the germline V gene (reference sequence). Trimming pared 8 bases from V and 3 bases from J, leaving 11 bases between. This CDR3 is 13 amino acids long.